These 28 T cell receptor beta chains were all obtained from the same sample, sequenced in a study of vaccination effects on CD4 cells after COVID-19. The method was immunoSEQ multiplex PCR; TCRdb's version includes in-frame clones alone and lacks a portion of them. In the table there are 52,000 or so clones, more than 60% of which are singletons. No antigen is known for these receptors. Sequencing followed a ViraFEST assay step that expanded antigen-specific CD4+ T cells with viral peptide pools. Following an approximately 10-day culture, CD4+ T cells were purified. Among the vaccine recipients, none had a prior SARS-CoV-2 infection, and nucleocapsid antibodies were negative. Here the sequenced sample was CD4+ T cells from PBMCs cultured with SARS-CoV-2 spike peptides, taken before COVID-19 vaccination. These receptor sequences come from a human donor who received a COVID-19 vaccine.

V is TRBV5-1 and J is TRBJ2-7, with D possibly being TRBD1 (5 bases). The CDR3 totals 13 residues. Trimming removed 4 bases from V and 3 bases from J, with 11 bases in between. Germline assignment: CDR1 SGHRS and CDR2 YFSETQ. CDR3 residues: CASSRTGHYEQYF. The CDR3, as DNA: TGCGCCAGCAGCCGCACAGGTCACTACGAGCAGTACTTC.

The rearrangement uses TRBV7-2 and TRBJ2-4; D may be TRBD1 or TRBD2 (5 bases each). The CDR3 runs to 14 residues. The V gene's germline CDR1 is SGHTA and CDR2 FQGNSA. V dropped 1 base and J dropped 5 bases, with 9 bases sitting between them. CDR3 protein: CASSLELGQNIQYF. The CDR3 DNA reads as TGTGCCAGCAGCTTAGAACTGGGACAAAACATTCAGTACTTC.

The CDR3 protein is CASRRRQGPDEKLFF. The CDR3 DNA reads TGTGCCAGCAGAAGACGACAGGGGCCGGATGAAAAACTGTTTTTT. The chain has TRBV3-1 (or the pseudogene TRBV3-2) and TRBJ1-4; 8 bases are a match to TRBD1. This CDR3 has 15 residues. V dropped 6 bases and J dropped 6; count of bases not matched to a gene: 9. CDR1 and CDR2 (germline): LGHDT, YNNKEL (reference sequence).

This clone was observed a few times. The V call is TRBV19, the J call TRBJ1-2; 11 bases are a match to TRBD1. This CDR3 spans 13 amino acids. Germline values: CDR1 LNHDA, CDR2 SQIVND (reference sequence). Germline trimming cut 7 bases from V and 9 bases from J; bases unmatched to any gene: 7. DNA for the CDR3: TGTGCCAGTAAACTGGGACAGGGGGTTCGCTACACCTTC. It specifies CASKLGQGVRYTF.

The chain carries TRBV30 and TRBJ2-3; TRBD2 matches 14 bases. The ends lost 1 base at V and 6 bases at J; junction bases unmatched: 0. CDR3 length: 14 amino acids. Germline V CDR1 and CDR2: GTSNPN, SVGIG (reference sequence). Here the CDR3 reads CAWSGLAGGDTQYF. CDR3 DNA: TGTGCCTGGAGTGGACTAGCGGGAGGGGATACGCAGTATTTT.

This rearrangement joins TRBV12-3 or TRBV12-4 to TRBJ2-2; D uncertain. The CDR3 runs 13 residues. With 2 bases removed from V and 6 bases from J, the gap between germline ends came to 7 bases. CDR3 sequence: CASSLFEAGELFF. CDR3 DNA sequence: TGTGCCAGCAGTTTATTCGAGGCCGGGGAGCTGTTTTTT.

This clone was found a few times. The chain links TRBV7-2 to TRBJ1-1; 7 bases are a match to TRBD1. The germline gives CDR1 SGHTA, CDR2 FQGNSA. The CDR3 loop spans 17 amino acids. Germline trimming cut 5 bases from V and 4 bases from J; bases unmatched to any gene: 16. The CDR3 DNA follows: TGTGCCAGCAGCCCCCGACTGGGAGGGGGCAAGGCCACTGAAGCTTTCTTT. This encodes CASSPRLGGGKATEAFF.

The rearrangement joins TRBV30 to TRBJ1-2; D is ambiguous. Germline V gene lookup returns CDR1 GTSNPN and CDR2 SVGIG (reference sequence). CDR3 length: 13 residues. V was clipped by 0 bases and J by 2 bases, with 7 bases between them. CDR3 amino acids: CAWSVRANYGYTF. The CDR3 coding sequence is TGTGCCTGGAGTGTACGGGCGAACTATGGCTACACCTTC.

The rearrangement uses TRBV28 and TRBJ2-1; D might be TRBD2 (5 bases). CDR1 and CDR2 (germline): MDHEN, SYDVKM. Trimming shortened V by 5 bases and J by 6 bases, and 14 bases separated the two germline ends. This CDR3 is 14 amino acids long. The CDR3 coding sequence is TGTGCCAGCAGTCTCTCAGGAGGTTTCAATGAGCAGTTCTTC. Protein sequence: CASSLSGGFNEQFF.

This sequence joins TRBV9 and TRBJ2-1, with 7 bases matching TRBD2. CDR3 length: 15 residues. J gave up 3 bases and V 0 bases, and 3 bases lay outside the gene matches. Germline V CDR1 and CDR2: SGDLS, YYNGEE. CDR3 amino acids: CASSVGSGNYNEQFF. DNA for the CDR3: TGTGCCAGCAGCGTAGGGAGCGGGAACTACAATGAGCAGTTCTTC. The full variable domain, with the rest looked up from reference TRBV9 and TRBJ2-1, is DSGVTQTPKHLITATGQRVTLRCSPRSGDLSVYWYQQSLDQGLQFLIQYYNGEERAKGNILERFSAQQFPDLHSELNLSSLELGDSALYFCASSVGSGNYNEQFFGPGTRLTVL.

The chain has TRBV28 and TRBJ2-1; 7 bases line up with TRBD1. CDR1 is MDHEN, CDR2 SYDVKM, per germline. After removal of 9 bases from V and 15 bases from J, the junction contained 14 bases not matched to a gene. The CDR3 has 12 residues. The DNA for the CDR3 is TGTGCCAGTCGATCTCCCCCGACAGGGCGGTTCTTC. This codes for CASRSPPTGRFF.

The genes are TRBV19 and TRBJ1-4, with D perhaps matching TRBD1 (5 bases). V was clipped by 8 bases and J by 4 bases, with 14 bases between them. The CDR3 runs 14 residues. Germline V CDR1 and CDR2: LNHDA, SQIVND (reference sequence). CDR3 bases: TGTGCCAGTCGCCTGGGGGGGGTTAATGAAAAACTGTTTTTT. As protein: CASRLGGVNEKLFF.

This clone turned up a few times. The chain couples TRBV6-5 to TRBJ1-2, with a weak D call TRBD1 (6 bases). CDR3 size: 14 residues. Trimming removed 5 bases from V and 2 bases from J, with 12 bases in between. Germline lookup yields CDR1 MNHEY and CDR2 SVGAGI. The DNA of the CDR3 is TGTGCCAGCAGTCGCGACAGGTTCAACTATGGCTACACCTTC. Translating gives CASSRDRFNYGYTF.

The J gene is TRBJ1-1, the V gene TRBV7-2; D may be TRBD1 (6 bases). The CDR3 sequence is 12 residues long. Per the germline V gene, CDR1 is SGHTA and CDR2 is FQGNSA. V dropped 6 bases and J dropped 6 bases, with 11 bases sitting between them. The CDR3 sequence: CASSQHRAEAFF. CDR3 sequence (DNA): TGTGCCAGCAGTCAACACAGGGCTGAAGCTTTCTTT.

This clone was observed at least ten times. V usage is TRBV21-1 and J usage is TRBJ1-4; no check of the table's D call, TRBD1, against the DNA was made. TRBV21-1 constitutes a pseudogene. The CDR3 runs to 14 residues. CDR3 in amino acids: CASSKRTGNEKLFF. CDR3 DNA sequence: TGTGCCAGCAGCAAAAGGACAGGGAATGAAAAACTGTTTTTT.

The gene calls are TRBV18 and TRBJ1-2; D is possibly TRBD1 (6 bases). The CDR3 consists of 17 residues. Germline assignment: CDR1 KGHSH and CDR2 LQKENI. The V and J ends lost 0 bases and 2 bases respectively, with 16 bases between them. CDR3 nucleotide sequence: TGTGCCAGCTCACCACCACAGGGTGGACCCAGCAACTATGGCTACACCTTC. It encodes CASSPPQGGPSNYGYTF.

The CDR3 DNA is TGTGCCAGCAGTTTATCCTTCCCGAGGGGCGGGGACATCACAGATACGCAGTATTTT. This gives the protein CASSLSFPRGGDITDTQYF. V usage is TRBV27 and J usage is TRBJ2-3; possibly TRBD1 or TRBD2 for D (6 bases each). V was shortened by 0 bases and J by 2 bases, with 21 bases between the two germline ends. There are 19 residues in the CDR3. Per germline, CDR1 MNHEY and CDR2 SMNVEV (reference sequence).

V is TRBV3-1 (or the pseudogene TRBV3-2) and J is TRBJ2-1; 7 nucleotides line up with TRBD2. The CDR3 loop spans 17 amino acids. Germline values: CDR1 LGHDT, CDR2 YNNKEL (reference sequence). V was clipped by 3 bases and J by 6 bases; unmatched bases: 14. This chain's CDR3 is CASSQGGSGLGLNEQFF. CDR3 in DNA: TGTGCCAGCAGCCAGGGAGGGAGCGGGCTGGGGCTCAATGAGCAGTTCTTC.

This chain uses TRBV28 with TRBJ1-2; 8 bases line up with TRBD1. After removal of 9 bases from V and 5 bases from J, the junction contained 14 bases not matched to a gene. The CDR3 covers 15 residues. Germline V gene lookup returns CDR1 MDHEN and CDR2 SYDVKM. The CDR3 is CASWTGLGFSYGYTF. The CDR3 DNA is TGTGCCAGTTGGACAGGGCTCGGATTTTCATATGGCTACACCTTC.

This clone came up once. The chain has TRBV23-1 and TRBJ1-1, with 7 positions matching TRBD1. TRBV23-1 is known as an ORF, though its function is uncertain. V shed 3 bases and J 3 bases; nucleotides not matched to a gene: 4. The CDR3 loop spans 14 amino acids. CDR3 loop: CASSHWDRHTEAFF. The CDR3, as DNA: TGCGCCAGCAGTCATTGGGACAGACACACTGAAGCTTTCTTT.

The V and J genes are TRBV10-2 and TRBJ1-1, with D maybe TRBD1 (5 bases). Per germline, CDR1 WSHSY and CDR2 SAAADI. There are 19 residues in the CDR3. V was shortened by 5 bases and J by 0 bases, with 25 bases between the two germline ends. The CDR3 coding sequence is TGCGCCAGCAGTAGGGTCGGTCGGGGCGGTGTCAGGGTGAACACTGAAGCTTTCTTT. This encodes CASSRVGRGGVRVNTEAFF.

The V gene is TRBV6-5, the J gene TRBJ2-1; D is possibly TRBD2 (5 bases). CDR3 length equals 14 residues. Trimming took 7 bases from V and 1 from J, leaving 11 bases between them. Germline V gives CDR1 MNHEY, CDR2 SVGAGI. The CDR3 nucleotides are TGTGCCAGCAACCGGGGTCAATCCTACAATGAGCAGTTCTTC. Its protein product is CASNRGQSYNEQFF.

The chain has TRBV27 and TRBJ2-1; TRBD1 matches 8 bases. The germline V gene has CDR1 MNHEY and CDR2 SMNVEV (reference sequence). The CDR3 spans 14 residues. V lost 8 bases to trimming and J lost 2 bases; unmatched junction nucleotides: 5. In nucleotides, the CDR3 is TGTGCCAGCCGAGGACAGGGCGCCTACAATGAGCAGTTCTTC. Its protein product is CASRGQGAYNEQFF.

The V call is TRBV3-1 (or the pseudogene TRBV3-2), the J call TRBJ2-1; weak D call: TRBD2 (6 bases). Germline CDR1 and CDR2: LGHDT and YNNKEL (reference sequence). V was cut by 3 bases and J by 4 bases, with 13 bases left in between. The CDR3 covers 15 residues. CDR3 nucleotide sequence: TGTGCCAGCAGCCATACCGGGACTGCATACAATGAGCAGTTCTTC. Translating it yields CASSHTGTAYNEQFF.

This chain links TRBV7-2 with TRBJ1-2, with unresolved D. The germline V gene has CDR1 SGHTA and CDR2 FQGNSA. CDR3 length: 16 residues. V was clipped by 1 base and J by 5 bases, with 17 bases between them. In DNA, the CDR3 is TGTGCCAGCAGCTTAGACAGAGGCCCCCTGAGATATGGCTACACCTTC. Its translation: CASSLDRGPLRYGYTF.

A single count supports this clone. This chain links TRBV28 with TRBJ2-7; D possibly matches TRBD1 or TRBD2 (5 bases each). The length of the CDR3 is 14 residues. V lost 5 bases and J lost 7, with 18 bases in between. CDR1 is MDHEN and CDR2 is SYDVKM in the germline V gene. The CDR3 DNA is TGTGCCAGCAGTCCATCCTGGGGCCCGGGGGAGCAGTACTTC. Amino acid sequence: CASSPSWGPGEQYF.

This clone came up once. V is TRBV7-8 and J is TRBJ2-7; 7 bases agree with TRBD2. The CDR3 length is 16 residues. The trim removed 0 bases at V and 12 bases at J, leaving 17 bases unmatched. Germline V lookup: CDR1 SGHVS, CDR2 FQNEAQ. CDR3 sequence (DNA): TGTGCCAGCAGCTTAGCAGGGGTCCTCGCGGGAGACGAGTCGTACTTC. It specifies CASSLAGVLAGDESYF.

This clone was picked up a small number of times. This chain uses TRBV7-9 with TRBJ1-1, with unresolved D. This CDR3 region has 14 residues. V dropped 5 bases and J dropped 1 base, with 11 bases sitting between them. Germline loops: CDR1 SEHNR, CDR2 FQNEAQ (reference sequence). CDR3 nucleotides: TGTGCCAGCAGCCTATGGGAGCCGAACACTGAAGCTTTCTTT. Translated: CASSLWEPNTEAFF.